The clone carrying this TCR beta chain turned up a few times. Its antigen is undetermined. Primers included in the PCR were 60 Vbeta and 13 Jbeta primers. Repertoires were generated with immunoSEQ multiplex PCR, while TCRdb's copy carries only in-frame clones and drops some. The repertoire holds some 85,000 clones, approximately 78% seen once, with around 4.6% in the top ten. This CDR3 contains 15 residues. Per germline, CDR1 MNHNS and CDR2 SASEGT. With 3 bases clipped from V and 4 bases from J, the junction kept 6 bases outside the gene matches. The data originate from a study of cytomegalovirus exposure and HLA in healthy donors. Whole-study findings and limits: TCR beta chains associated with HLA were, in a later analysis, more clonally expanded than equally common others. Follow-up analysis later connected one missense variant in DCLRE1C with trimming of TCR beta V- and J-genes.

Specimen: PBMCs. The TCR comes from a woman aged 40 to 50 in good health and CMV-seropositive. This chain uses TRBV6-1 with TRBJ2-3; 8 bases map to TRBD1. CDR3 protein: CASSDMTGVPDTQYF. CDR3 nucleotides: TGTGCCAGCAGTGACATGACAGGGGTCCCAGATACGCAGTATTTT.